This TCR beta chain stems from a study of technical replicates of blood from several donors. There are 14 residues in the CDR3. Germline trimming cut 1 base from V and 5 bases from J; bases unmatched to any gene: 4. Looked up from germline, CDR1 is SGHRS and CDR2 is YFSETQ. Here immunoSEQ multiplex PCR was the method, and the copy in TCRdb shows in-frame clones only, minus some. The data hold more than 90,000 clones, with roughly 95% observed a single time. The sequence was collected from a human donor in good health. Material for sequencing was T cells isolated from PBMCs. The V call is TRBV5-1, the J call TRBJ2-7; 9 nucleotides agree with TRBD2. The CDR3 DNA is TGCGCCAGCAGCTTGTTAGCGGGAGCGAACGAGCAGTACTTC. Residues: CASSLLAGANEQYF. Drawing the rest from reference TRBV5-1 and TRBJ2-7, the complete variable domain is KAGVTQTPRYLIKTRGQQVTLSCSPISGHRSVSWYQQTPGQGLQFLFEYFSETQRNKGNFPGRFSGRQFSNSRSEMNVSTLELGDSALYLCASSLLAGANEQYFGPGTRLTVT.